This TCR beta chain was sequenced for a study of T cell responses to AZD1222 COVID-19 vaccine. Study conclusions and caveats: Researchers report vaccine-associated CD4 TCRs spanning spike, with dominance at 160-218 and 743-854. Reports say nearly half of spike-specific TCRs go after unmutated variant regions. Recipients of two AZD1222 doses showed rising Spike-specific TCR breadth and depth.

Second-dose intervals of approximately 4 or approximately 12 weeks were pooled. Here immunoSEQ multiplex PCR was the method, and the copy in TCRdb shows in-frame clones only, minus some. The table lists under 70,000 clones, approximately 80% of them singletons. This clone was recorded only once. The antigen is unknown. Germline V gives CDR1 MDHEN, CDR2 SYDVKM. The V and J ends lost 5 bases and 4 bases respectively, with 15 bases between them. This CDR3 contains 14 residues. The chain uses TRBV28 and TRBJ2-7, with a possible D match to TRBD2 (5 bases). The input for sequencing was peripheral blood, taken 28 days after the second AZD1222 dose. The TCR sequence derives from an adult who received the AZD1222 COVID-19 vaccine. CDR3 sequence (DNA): TGTGCCAGCAGTGTATCGGACGGAGGATACGAGCAGTACTTC. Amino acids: CASSVSDGGYEQYF. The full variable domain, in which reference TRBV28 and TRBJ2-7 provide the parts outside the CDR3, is DVKVTQSSRYLVKRTGEKVFLECVQDMDHENMFWYRQDPGLGLRLIYFSYDVKMKEKGDIPEGYSVSREKKERFSLILESASTNQTSMYLCASSVSDGGYEQYFGPGTRLTVT.